This TCR beta chain was observed in a study of control samples from healthy donors and cancer patients (dated by TCRdb to 2020 to 2022). The library was made by the immunoSEQ multiplex PCR assay. As stored in TCRdb, this immuneACCESS dataset retains in-frame rearrangements with V and J assigned. A fraction of the clones does not appear; measured against another copy, unresolved V genes explain less than half of the discrepancy, and the remainder lacks a known reason. In all, the sample holds 73,000 or so clones, and over 75% of those were seen once. Of the sample, approximately 3.6% is held by the ten largest clones. As concerns this clone: Its antigen remains unidentified. No much larger clone exists at a distance of one base, and base qualities are not known.

The CDR3 holds 16 amino acids from the cysteine to the phenylalanine. Of all the DNA, just the CDR3 is kept, 48 bases in frame from base 1. CDR1 LNHDA and CDR2 SQIVND were looked up in the germline V gene (reference sequence). Trimming accounts for 3 bases at V and 0 bases at J, while the number of junction bases matched to no gene is 4. Rearrangement joined TRBV19 to TRBJ2-7, and 11 junctional nucleotides match TRBD1. This sequence was found in a woman aged 50 to 65 in good health. Sample: blood. Here is the DNA: TGTGCCAGTAGTATCCCGGGACAGGGGGACTCCTACGAGCAGTACTTC. It encodes CASSIPGQGDSYEQYF.